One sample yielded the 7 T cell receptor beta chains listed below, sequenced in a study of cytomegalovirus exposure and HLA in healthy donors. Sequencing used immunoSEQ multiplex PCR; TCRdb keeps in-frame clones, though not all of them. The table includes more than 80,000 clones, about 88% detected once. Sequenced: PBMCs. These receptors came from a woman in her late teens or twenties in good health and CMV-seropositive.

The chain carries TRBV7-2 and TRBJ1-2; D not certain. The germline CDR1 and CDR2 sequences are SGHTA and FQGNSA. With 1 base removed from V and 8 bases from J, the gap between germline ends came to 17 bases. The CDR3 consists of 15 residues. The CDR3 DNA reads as TGTGCCAGCAGCTTAGTCCTCGGGCATCGGGAAGGCTACACCTTC. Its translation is CASSLVLGHREGYTF.

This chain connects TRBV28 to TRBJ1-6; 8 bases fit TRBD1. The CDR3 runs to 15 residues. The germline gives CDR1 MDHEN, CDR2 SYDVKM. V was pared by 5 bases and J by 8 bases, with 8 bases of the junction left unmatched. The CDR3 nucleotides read TGTGCCAGCAGTCCCCGACCAGGGGGCTATTCACCCCTCCACTTT. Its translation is CASSPRPGGYSPLHF.

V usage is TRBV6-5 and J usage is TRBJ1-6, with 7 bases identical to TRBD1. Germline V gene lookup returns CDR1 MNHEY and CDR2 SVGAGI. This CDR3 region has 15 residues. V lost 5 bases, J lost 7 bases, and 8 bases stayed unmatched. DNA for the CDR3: TGTGCCAGCAGTATACAGGGGACGGGCAATTCACCCCTCCACTTT. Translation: CASSIQGTGNSPLHF.

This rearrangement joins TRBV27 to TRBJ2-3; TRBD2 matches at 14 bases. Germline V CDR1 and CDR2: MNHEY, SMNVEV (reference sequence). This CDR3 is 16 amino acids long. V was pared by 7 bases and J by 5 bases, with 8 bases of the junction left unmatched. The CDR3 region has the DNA TGTGCCAGCACCCCCCTGACTAGCGGGGGGGAAGATACGCAGTATTTT. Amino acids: CASTPLTSGGEDTQYF.

The CDR3, as DNA: TGTGCCAGCAGCTTACTGTCGGGCCCCCTAGCAGGCAAAAACATTCAGTACTTC. It translates to CASSLLSGPLAGKNIQYF. V and J are TRBV11-2 and TRBJ2-4, with a possible D match to TRBD2 (5 bases). V lost 2 bases to trimming and J lost 3 bases, with 20 bases between them. Germline-derived CDR1 and CDR2 are SGHAT and FQNNGV. The CDR3 totals 18 residues.

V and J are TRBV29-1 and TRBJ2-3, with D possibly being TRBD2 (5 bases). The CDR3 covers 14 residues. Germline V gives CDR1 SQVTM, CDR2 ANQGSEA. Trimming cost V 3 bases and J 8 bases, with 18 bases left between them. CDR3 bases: TGCAGCGTTGACGTTTTGGTTTCTGGGAGTACGCAGTATTTT. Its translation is CSVDVLVSGSTQYF.

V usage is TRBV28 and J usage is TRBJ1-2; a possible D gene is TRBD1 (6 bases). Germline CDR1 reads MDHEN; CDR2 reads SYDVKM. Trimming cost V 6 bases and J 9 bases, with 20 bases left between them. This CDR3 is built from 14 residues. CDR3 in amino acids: CASRPRDTFRSYTF. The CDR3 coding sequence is TGTGCCAGCAGGCCCCGGGACACCTTCCGGAGCTACACCTTC.